The clone carrying this T cell receptor beta chain was seen a handful of times. Authors' processing steps: Junction-only immunoSEQ data arrived without quality scores, meaning filtering differed. Using immunoSEQ multiplex PCR, the repertoire was profiled, and TCRdb retains in-frame clones only, with some absent. The V and J calls and clone size were taken over from that table, and D and trimming were inferred from the DNA. The data show fewer than 400,000 clones, around 74% seen once. The CDR3 totals 14 residues. The V gene end was trimmed by 1 base and the J gene end by 7 bases; junction bases not matched to a gene: 4. Germline V gives CDR1 SEHNR, CDR2 FQNEAQ (reference sequence). The sample is drawn from a study of shared clonotypes between healthy human individuals.

Input material: memory CD4+ T cells sorted from blood. Described subset: CD45RA-negative fraction. This receptor was identified in a man aged 25 to 45 in good health. The chain uses TRBV7-9 and TRBJ1-2; TRBD1 agrees at 9 bases. The CDR3 nucleotides are TGTGCCAGCAGCTTAGGGTGGACAGGGGTTGGCTACACCTTC. As protein: CASSLGWTGVGYTF.